The entry below gives a single T cell receptor (beta chain) sequence along with its context. These data belong to a study of shared T cell receptors in the human thymus. The protocol was immunoSEQ multiplex PCR, while the TCRdb copy is restricted to in-frame clones and leaves out a portion. The sample contains about 660,000 clones, 88% of which appear only once. CDR3 size: 15 residues. The V gene's germline CDR1 is KGHSH and CDR2 LQKENI. V was trimmed by 2 bases and J by 13 bases, leaving 22 bases between them. The sample also formed part of further work on human thymus T cells. That study adds: Finnish infants who were healthy and having corrective surgery for congenital heart defects made up the donors. Thymic tissue was derived from resections collected during corrective heart surgery. Thymic and blood repertoires appeared to display a bias in their usage of V and J genes. Unrelated people showed highly overlapping thymic repertoires, related research reported.

V gene TRBV18 combines with J gene TRBJ2-3, with D perhaps TRBD2 (6 bases). The sample consisted of thymocytes. The clonotype originates from a boy younger than two with a congenital heart defect. CDR3 DNA: TGTGCCAGCTCACCAATTCCAGCCCGGGACTCAATGGAGTATTTT. It is translated as CASSPIPARDSMEYF.